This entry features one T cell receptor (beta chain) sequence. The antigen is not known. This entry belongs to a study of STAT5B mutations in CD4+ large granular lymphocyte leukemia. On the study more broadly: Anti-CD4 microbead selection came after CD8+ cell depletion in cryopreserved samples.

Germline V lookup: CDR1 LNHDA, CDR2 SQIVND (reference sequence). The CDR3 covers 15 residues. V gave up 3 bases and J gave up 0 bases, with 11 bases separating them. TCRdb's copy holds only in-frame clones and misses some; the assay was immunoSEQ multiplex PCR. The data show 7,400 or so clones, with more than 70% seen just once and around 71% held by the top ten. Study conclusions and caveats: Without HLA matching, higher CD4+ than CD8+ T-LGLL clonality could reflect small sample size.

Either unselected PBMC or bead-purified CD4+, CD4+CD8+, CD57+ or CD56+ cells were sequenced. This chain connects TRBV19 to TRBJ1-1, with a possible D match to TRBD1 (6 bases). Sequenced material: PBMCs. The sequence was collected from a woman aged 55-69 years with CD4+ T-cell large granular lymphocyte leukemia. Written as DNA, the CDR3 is TGTGCCAGTAGTATTGGAGGACAGATGAACACTGAAGCTTTCTTT. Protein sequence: CASSIGGQMNTEAFF. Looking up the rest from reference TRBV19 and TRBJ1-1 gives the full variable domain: DGGITQSPKYLFRKEGQNVTLSCEQNLNHDAMYWYRQDPGQGLRLIYYSQIVNDFQKGDIAEGYSVSREKKESFPLTVTSAQKNPTAFYLCASSIGGQMNTEAFFGQGTRLTVV.